This TCR beta chain was captured in a study of cytomegalovirus exposure and HLA in healthy donors. Study outcomes and limitations: In a later analysis, TCR association rates varied by HLA locus: DRB1 most, HLA-C fewest.

The CDR3 extends over 14 amino acids. Germline V gene lookup returns CDR1 SNHLY and CDR2 FYNNEI. V was trimmed by 8 bases and J by 1 base, leaving 11 bases between them. Primers: 60 Vbeta forward and 13 Jbeta reverse. The repertoire was sequenced with immunoSEQ multiplex PCR; TCRdb's copy has only in-frame clones and lacks some. The ten top clones account for 0.75% to 1%, within a sample of 140,000 to 150,000 clones. On this clone itself: Antigen specificity is unknown.

This rearrangement joins TRBV2 to TRBJ2-2, with TRBD1 as a possible D gene (6 bases). Sequences were obtained from PBMCs. This TCR derives from a male donor in good health and CMV-seronegative. This CDR3 reads CASVGHLNTGELFF. The CDR3, as DNA: TGTGCCAGCGTGGGACACCTGAACACCGGGGAGCTGTTTTTT.